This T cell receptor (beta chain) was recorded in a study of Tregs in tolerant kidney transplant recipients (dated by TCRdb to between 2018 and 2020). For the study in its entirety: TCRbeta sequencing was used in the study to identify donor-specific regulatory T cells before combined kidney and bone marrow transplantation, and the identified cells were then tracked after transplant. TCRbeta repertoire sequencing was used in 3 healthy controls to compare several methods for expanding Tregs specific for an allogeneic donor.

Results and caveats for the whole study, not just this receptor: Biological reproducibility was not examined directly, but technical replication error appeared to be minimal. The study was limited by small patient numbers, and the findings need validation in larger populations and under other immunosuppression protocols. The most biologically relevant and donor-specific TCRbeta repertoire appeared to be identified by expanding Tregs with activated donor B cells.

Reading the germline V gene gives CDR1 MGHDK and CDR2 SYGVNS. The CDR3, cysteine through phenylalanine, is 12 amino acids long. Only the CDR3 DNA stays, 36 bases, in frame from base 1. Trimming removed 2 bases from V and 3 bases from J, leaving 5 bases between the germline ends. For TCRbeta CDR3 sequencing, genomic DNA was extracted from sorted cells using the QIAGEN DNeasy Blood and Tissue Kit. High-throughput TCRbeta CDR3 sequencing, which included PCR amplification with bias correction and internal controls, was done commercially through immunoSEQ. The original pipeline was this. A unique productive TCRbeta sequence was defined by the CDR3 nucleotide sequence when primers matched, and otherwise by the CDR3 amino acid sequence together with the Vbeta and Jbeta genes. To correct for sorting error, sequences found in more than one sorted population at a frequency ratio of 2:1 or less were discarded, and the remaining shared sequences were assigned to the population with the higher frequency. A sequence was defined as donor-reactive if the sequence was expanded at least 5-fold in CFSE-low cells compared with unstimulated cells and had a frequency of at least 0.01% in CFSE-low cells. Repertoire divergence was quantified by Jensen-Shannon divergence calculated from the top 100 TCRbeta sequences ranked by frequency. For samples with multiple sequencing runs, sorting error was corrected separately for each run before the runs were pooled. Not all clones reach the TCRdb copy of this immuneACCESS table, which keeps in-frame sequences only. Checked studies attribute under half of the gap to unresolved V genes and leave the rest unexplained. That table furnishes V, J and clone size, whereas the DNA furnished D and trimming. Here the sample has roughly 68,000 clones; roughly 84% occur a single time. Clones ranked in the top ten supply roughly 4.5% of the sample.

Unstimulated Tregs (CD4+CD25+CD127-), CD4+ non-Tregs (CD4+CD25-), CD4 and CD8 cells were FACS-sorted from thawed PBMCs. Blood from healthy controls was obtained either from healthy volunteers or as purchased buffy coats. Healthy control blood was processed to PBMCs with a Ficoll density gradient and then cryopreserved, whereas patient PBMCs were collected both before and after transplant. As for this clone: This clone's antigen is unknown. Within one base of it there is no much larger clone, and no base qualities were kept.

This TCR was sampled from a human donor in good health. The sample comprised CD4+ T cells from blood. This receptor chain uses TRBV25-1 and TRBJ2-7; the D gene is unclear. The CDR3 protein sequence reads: CASSETHYEQYF. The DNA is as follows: TGTGCCAGCAGTGAAACTCACTACGAGCAGTACTTC.